This T cell receptor beta chain was retrieved from a study of T cell clonality in common variable immunodeficiency. General observations from the study: What drives increased CVID clonality needs T cell subpopulation sequencing. Fewer deletions and N-nucleotide insertions were reportedly seen in common variable immunodeficiency TCR beta sequences. TCRbeta clonality was increased in CVID versus healthy controls.

In its sample, this clone was seen many times. Its specificity is unknown. The read terminates 3 residues ahead of where the CDR3 ends, so the germline J gene completes it. The junction had 4 bases not matched to a gene; V was cut back by 0 bases and J by 5 bases. The CDR3 runs to 15 residues. The germline CDR1 and CDR2 sequences are SGHRS and YFSETQ. Data came from immunoSEQ multiplex PCR; TCRdb stores just in-frame clones and leaves some out. There are 42,000 or so clones in the sample, none observed a single time. The rearrangement joins TRBV5-1 to TRBJ1-4; 7 bases align to TRBD1. Sequencing was done on a sample of peripheral blood mononuclear cells. The origin of this receptor is a person aged 18-70 years in good health. The chain's CDR3 is CASSLDRGRNEKLFF. CDR3 DNA, as far as it was read: TGCGCCAGCAGCTTGGACAGGGGCAGAAATGAAAAA.